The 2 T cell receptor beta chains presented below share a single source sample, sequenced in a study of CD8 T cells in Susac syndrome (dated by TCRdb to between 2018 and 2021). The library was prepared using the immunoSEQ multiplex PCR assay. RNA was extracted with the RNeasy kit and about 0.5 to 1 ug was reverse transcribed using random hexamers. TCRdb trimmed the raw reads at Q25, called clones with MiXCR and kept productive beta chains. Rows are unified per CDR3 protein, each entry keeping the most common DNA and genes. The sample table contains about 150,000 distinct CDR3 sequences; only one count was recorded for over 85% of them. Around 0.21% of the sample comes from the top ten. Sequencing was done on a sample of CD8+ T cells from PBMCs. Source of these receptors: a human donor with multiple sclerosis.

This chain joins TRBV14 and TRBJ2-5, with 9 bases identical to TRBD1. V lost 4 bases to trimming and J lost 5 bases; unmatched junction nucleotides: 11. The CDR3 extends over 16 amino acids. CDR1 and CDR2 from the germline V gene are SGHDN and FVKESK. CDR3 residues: CASSLFGQGIGETQYF. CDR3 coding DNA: TGTGCCAGCAGCCTCTTTGGACAGGGGATTGGCGAGACCCAGTACTTC. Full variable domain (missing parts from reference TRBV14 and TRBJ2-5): EAGVTQFPSHSVIEKGQTVTLRCDPISGHDNLYWYRRVMGKEIKFLLHFVKESKQDESGMPNNRFLAERTGGTYSTLKVQPAELEDSGVYFCASSLFGQGIGETQYFGPGTRLLVL.

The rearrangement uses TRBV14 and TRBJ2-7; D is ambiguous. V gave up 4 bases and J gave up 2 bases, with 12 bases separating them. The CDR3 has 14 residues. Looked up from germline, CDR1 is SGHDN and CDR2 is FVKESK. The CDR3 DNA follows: TGTGCCAGCAGCCCCGTCACGAGCGCCTACGAGCAGTACTTC. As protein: CASSPVTSAYEQYF.